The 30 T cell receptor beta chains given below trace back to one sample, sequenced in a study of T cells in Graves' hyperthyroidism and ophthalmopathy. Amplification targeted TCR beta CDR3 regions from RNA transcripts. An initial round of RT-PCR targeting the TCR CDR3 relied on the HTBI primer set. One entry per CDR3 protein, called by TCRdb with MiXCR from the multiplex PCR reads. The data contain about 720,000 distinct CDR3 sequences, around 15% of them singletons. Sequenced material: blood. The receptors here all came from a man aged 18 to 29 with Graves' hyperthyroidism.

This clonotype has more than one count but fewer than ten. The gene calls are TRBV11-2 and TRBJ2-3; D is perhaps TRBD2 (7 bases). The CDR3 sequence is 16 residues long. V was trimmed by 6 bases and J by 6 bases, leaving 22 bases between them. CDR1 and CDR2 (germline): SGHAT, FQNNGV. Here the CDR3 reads CASRPGGGVRRDTQYF. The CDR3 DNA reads TGTGCCAGCAGACCGGGGGGCGGCGTGAGGAGGGATACGCAGTATTTT. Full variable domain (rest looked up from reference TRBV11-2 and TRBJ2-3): EAGVAQSPRYKIIEKRQSVAFWCNPISGHATLYWYQQILGQGPKLLIQFQNNGVVDDSQLPKDRFSAERLKGVDSTLKIQPAKLEDSAVYLCASRPGGGVRRDTQYFGPGTRLTVL.

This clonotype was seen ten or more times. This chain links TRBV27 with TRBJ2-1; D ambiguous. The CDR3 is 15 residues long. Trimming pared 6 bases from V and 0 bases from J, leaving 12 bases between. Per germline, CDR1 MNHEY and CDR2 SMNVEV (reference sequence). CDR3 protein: CASSLDGRSYNEQFF. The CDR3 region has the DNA TGTGCCAGCAGCCTCGACGGGCGCTCCTACAATGAGCAGTTCTTC.

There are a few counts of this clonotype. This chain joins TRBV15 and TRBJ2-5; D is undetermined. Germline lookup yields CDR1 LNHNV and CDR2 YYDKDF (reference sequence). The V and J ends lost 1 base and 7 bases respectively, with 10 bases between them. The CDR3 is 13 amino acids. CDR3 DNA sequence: TGTGCCACCAGCAGAGTAGGTTCTCGGACCCAGTACTTC. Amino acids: CATSRVGSRTQYF.

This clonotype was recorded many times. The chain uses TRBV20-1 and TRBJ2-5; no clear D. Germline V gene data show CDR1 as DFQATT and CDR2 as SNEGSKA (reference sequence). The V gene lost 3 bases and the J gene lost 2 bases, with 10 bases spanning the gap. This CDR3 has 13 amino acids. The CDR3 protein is CSASGGPQETQYF. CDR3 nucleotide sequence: TGCAGTGCTAGCGGTGGGCCACAAGAGACCCAGTACTTC.

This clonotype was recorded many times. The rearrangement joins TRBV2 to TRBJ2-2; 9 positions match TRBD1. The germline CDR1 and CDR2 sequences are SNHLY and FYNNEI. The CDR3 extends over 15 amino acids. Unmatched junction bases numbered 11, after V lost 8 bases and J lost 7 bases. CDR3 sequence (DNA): TGTGCCAGCCTTCTCGGGACAGGGAGGCGCGGGGAGCTGTTTTTT. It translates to CASLLGTGRRGELFF.

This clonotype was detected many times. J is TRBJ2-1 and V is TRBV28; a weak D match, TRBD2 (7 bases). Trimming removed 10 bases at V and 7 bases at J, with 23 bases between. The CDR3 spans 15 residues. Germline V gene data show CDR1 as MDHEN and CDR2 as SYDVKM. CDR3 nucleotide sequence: TGTGCCACCCATCACCAGGGGAGGGCCCAGAATGAGCAGTTCTTC. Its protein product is CATHHQGRAQNEQFF.

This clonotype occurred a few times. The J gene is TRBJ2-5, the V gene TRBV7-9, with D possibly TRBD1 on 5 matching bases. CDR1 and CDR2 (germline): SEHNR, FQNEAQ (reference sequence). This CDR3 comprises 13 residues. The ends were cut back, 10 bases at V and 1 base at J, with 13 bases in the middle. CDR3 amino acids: CANQQAFQETQYF. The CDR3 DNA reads TGTGCCAACCAACAGGCATTCCAAGAGACCCAGTACTTC.

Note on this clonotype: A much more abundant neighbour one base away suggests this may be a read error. CDR3 bases: TGTGCCGGCAGTTTTGGGGGGAGGTCCCCCAATGAGCAGTTCTTC. Translating gives CAGSFGGRSPNEQFF. The J gene is TRBJ2-1, the V gene TRBV12-3 or TRBV12-4; D is perhaps TRBD2 (6 bases). The CDR3 length is 15 residues.

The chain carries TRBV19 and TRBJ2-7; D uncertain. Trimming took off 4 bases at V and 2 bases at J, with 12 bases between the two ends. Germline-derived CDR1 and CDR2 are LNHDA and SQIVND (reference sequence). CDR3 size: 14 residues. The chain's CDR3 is CASSTDTWTYEQYF. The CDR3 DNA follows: TGTGCCAGTAGTACTGATACTTGGACCTACGAGCAGTACTTC.

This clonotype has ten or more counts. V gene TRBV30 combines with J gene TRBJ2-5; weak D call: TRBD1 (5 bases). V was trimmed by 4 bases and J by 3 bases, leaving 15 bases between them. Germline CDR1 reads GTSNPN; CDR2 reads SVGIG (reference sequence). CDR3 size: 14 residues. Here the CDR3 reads CAWTRTPAKETQYF. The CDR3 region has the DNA TGTGCCTGGACCCGGACACCCGCGAAAGAGACCCAGTACTTC.

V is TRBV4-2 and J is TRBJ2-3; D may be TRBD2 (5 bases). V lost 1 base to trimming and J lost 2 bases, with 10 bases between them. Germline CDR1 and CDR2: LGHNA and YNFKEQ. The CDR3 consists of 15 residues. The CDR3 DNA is TGTGCCAGCAGCCAAGCCGGACTCCTCACAGATACGCAGTATTTT. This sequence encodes CASSQAGLLTDTQYF.

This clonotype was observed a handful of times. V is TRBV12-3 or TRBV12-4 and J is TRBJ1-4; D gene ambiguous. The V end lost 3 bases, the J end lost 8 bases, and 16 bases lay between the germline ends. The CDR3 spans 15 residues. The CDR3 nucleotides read TGTGCCAGCAGTTTCAGGCAGATCCTTAGAGAAAAACTGTTTTTT. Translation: CASSFRQILREKLFF.

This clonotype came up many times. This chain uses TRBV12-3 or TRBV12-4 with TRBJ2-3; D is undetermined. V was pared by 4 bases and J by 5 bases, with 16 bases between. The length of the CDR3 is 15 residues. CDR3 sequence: CASSYESNRGDTQYF. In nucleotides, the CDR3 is TGTGCCAGCAGTTACGAATCGAACCGAGGAGATACGCAGTATTTT.

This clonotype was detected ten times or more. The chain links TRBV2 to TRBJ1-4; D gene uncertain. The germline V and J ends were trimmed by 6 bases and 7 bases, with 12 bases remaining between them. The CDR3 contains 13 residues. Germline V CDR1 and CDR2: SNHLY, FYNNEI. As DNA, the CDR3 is TGTGCCAGCAGAGGTGACGGGGTTGAAAAACTGTTTTTT. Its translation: CASRGDGVEKLFF.

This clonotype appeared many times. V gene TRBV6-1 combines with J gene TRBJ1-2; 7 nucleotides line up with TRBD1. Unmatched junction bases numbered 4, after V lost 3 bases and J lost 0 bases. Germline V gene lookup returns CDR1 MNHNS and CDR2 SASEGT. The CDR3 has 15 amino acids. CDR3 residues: CASSDSGTANYGYTF. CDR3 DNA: TGTGCCAGCAGTGACTCCGGGACAGCTAACTATGGCTACACCTTC.

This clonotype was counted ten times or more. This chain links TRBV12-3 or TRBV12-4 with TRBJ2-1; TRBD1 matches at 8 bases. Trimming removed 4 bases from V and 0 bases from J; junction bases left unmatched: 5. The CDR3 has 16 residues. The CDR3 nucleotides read TGTGCCAGCAGTTACGGGACAGGTTTCTCCTACAATGAGCAGTTCTTC. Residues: CASSYGTGFSYNEQFF.

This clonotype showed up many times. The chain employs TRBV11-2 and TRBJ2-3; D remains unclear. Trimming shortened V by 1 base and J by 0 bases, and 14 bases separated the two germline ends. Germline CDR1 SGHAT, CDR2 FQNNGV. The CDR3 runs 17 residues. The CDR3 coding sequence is TGTGCCAGCAGCTTAGCCCCGGGCAGAACTAGCACAGATACGCAGTATTTT. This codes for CASSLAPGRTSTDTQYF.

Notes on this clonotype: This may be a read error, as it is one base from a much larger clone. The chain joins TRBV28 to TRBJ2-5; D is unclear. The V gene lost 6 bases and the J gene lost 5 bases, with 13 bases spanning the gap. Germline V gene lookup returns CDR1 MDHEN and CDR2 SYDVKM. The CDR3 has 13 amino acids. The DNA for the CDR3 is TGTGCCAGCAGGTTGATGGGCCGGGAGACCCAGTACTTC. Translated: CASRLMGRETQYF.

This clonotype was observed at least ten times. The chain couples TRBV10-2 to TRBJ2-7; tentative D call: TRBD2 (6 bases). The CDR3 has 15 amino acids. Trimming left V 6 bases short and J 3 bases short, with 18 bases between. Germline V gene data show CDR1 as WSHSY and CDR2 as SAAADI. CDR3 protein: CASRGLVGGHYEQYF. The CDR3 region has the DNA TGCGCCAGCAGGGGACTGGTCGGAGGCCACTACGAGCAGTACTTC.

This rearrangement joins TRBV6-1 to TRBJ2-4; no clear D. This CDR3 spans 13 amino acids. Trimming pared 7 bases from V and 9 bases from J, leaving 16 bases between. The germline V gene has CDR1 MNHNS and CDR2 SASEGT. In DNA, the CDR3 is TGTGCCAGCACCTTAGGAAGTGCTGGCATTCAGTACTTC. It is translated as CASTLGSAGIQYF.

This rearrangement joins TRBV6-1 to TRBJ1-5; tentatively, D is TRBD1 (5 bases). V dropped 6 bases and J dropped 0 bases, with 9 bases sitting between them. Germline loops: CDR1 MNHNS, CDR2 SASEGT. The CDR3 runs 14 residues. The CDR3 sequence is CASSDDSSNQPQHF. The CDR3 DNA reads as TGTGCCAGCAGCGACGACAGTAGCAATCAGCCCCAGCATTTT.

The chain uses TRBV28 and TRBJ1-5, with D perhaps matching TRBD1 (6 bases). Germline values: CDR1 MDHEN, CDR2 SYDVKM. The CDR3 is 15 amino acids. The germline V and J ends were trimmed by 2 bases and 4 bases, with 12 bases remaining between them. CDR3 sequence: CASSLLTRGNQPQHF. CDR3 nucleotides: TGTGCCAGCAGTTTACTCACCAGGGGTAATCAGCCCCAGCATTTT.

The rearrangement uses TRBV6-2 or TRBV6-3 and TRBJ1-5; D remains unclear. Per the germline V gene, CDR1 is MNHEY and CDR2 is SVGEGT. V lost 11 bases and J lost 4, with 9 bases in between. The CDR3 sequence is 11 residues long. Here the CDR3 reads CAAGRNQPQHF. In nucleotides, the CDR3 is TGTGCCGCGGGCAGAAATCAGCCCCAGCATTTT.

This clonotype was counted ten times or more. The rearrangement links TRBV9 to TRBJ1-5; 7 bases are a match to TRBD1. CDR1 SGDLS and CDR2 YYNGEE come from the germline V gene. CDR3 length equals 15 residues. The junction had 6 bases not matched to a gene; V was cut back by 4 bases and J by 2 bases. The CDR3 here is CASSRDSSGNQPQHF. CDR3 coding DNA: TGTGCCAGCAGCCGGGACAGTAGCGGCAATCAGCCCCAGCATTTT.

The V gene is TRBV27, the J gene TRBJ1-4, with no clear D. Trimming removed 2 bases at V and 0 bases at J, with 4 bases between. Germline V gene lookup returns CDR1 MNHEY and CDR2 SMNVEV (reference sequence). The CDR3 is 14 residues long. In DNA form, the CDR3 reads TGTGCCAGCAGTTTAATTGCAACTAATGAAAAACTGTTTTTT. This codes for CASSLIATNEKLFF.

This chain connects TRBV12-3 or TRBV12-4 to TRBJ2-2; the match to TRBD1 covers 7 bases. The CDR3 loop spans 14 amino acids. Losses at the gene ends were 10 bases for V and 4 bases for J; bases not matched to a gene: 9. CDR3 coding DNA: TGTGCCACCCTACTACAGGGGTCCACCGGGGAGCTGTTTTTT. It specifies CATLLQGSTGELFF.

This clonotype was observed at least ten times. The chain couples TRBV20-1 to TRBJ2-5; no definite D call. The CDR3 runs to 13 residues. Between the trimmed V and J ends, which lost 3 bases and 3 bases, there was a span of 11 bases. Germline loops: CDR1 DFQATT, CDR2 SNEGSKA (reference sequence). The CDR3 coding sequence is TGCAGTGCTAGGAGTGACTTTAAAGAGACCCAGTACTTC. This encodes CSARSDFKETQYF.

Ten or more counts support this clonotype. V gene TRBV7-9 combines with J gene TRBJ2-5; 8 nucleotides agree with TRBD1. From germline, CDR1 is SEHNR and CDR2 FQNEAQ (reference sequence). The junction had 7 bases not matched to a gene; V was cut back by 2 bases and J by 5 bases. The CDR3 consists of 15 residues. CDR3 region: CASSLSTGDVETQYF. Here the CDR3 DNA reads TGTGCCAGCAGCTTATCGACAGGGGATGTGGAGACCCAGTACTTC.

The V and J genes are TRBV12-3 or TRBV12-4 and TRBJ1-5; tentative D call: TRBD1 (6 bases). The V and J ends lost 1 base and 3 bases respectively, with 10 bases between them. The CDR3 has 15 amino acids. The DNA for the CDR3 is TGTGCCAGCAGTTTAGAGGGGGGTAACAATCAGCCCCAGCATTTT. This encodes CASSLEGGNNQPQHF.

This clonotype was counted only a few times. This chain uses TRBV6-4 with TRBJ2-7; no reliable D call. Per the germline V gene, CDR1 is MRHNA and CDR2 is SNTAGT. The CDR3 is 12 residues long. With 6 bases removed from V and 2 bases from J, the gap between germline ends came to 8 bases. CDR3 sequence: CASRFRTYEQYF. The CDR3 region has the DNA TGTGCCAGCAGATTCAGGACCTACGAGCAGTACTTC.